This T cell receptor beta chain was captured in a study of T cells in Graves' hyperthyroidism and ophthalmopathy. Regarding the study as a whole: Blood also showed most of the thyroid clonotypes that were expanded above 0.001. Median prediction lead before ophthalmopathy onset was 6.5 months with the model.

Trimming took 0 bases from V and 2 from J, leaving 14 bases between them. The CDR3 totals 16 residues. The germline CDR1 and CDR2 sequences are SGHTS and YDEGEE. The sample holds many counts of this clonotype. Its antigen is still unknown. Template material for amplifying TCR beta CDR3 regions consisted of RNA transcripts. With the HTBI primer set, the TCR CDR3 went through a first round of RT-PCR. One entry per CDR3 protein results from TCRdb running MiXCR on the multiplex PCR reads. The data contain some 300,000 distinct CDR3 sequences, approximately 13% of them singletons. Exclusion of patients followed from uncontrolled infection, other autoimmune disease, pregnancy or lactation.

Sequencing used blood. The TCR originated in a woman between 40 and 55 years old with Graves' hyperthyroidism. The chain combines TRBV5-8 with TRBJ1-1; unclear D gene. The DNA of the CDR3 is TGTGCCAGCAGCTTGGGGGGAAGTAGCCCAAACACTGAAGCTTTCTTT. As protein: CASSLGGSSPNTEAFF.